This T cell receptor (beta chain) is drawn from a study of vaccination and CD4 T cells after COVID-19. The Oncomine TCR Beta short-read assay sequenced DNA from cultured CD4+ T cells. TCRdb processed the PCR reads anew with MiXCR; each CDR3 protein has one entry. The sample lists more than 13,000 distinct CDR3 sequences; 30% were seen once. Findings of the study overall: Median counts of SARS-CoV-2-reactive clonotypes increased from around 21 to 38; this difference was not significant.

Germline CDR1 and CDR2: SGHNT and YYREEE (reference sequence). Trimming removed 4 bases from V and 4 bases from J; junction bases left unmatched: 10. This CDR3 is built from 17 residues. Treatment indicated: roughly 11-day PBMC culture with coronavirus spike peptide pools or control peptides (ViraFEST assay). Concerning this clonotype itself: Its antigen is not known.

This rearrangement joins TRBV5-4 to TRBJ2-2; TRBD1 matches 10 bases. Sequencing used cultured CD4+ T cells from blood. This TCR came from a human donor with COVID-19. CDR3 nucleotides: TGTGCCAGCAGCCCTGCACCGGGACAGGGGTCCACCGGGGAGCTGTTTTTT. Translation gives CASSPAPGQGSTGELFF.